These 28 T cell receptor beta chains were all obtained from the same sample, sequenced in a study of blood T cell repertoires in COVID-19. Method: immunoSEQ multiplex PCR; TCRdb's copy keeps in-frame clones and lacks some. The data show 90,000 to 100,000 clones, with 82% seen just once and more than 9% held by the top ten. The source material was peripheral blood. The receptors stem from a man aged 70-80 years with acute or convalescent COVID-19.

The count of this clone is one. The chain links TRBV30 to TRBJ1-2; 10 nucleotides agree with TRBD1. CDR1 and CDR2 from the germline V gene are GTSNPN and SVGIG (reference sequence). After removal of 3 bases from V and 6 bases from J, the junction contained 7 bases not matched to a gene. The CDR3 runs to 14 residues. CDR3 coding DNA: TGTGCCTGGAGCGCTACCGGGACAGGGGATGGCTACACCTTC. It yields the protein CAWSATGTGDGYTF. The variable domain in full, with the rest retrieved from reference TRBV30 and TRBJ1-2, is SQTIHQWPATLVQPVGSPLSLECTVEGTSNPNLYWYRQAAGRGLQLLFYSVGIGQISSEVPQNLSASRPQDRQFILSSKKLLLSDSGFYLCAWSATGTGDGYTFGSGTRLTVV.

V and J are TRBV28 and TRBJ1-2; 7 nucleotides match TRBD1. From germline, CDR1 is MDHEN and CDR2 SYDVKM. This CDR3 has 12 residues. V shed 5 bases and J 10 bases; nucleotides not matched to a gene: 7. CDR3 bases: TGTGCCAGCAGTCTTAACAGGGGCGACTACACCTTC. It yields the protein CASSLNRGDYTF.

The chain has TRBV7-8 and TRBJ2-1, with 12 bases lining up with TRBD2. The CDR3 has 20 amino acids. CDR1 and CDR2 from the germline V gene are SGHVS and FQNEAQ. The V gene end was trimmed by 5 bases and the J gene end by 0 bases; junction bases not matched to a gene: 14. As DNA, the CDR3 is TGTGCCAGCAGCCCAGCGAGGGTTCTAGCGGGAGGGAGCTCCTACAATGAGCAGTTCTTC. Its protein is CASSPARVLAGGSSYNEQFF.

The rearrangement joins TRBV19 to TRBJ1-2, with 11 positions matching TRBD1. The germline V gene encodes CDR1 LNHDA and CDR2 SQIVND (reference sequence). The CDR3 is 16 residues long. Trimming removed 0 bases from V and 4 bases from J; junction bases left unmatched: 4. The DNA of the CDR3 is TGTGCCAGTAGTATAGATGAGGGGACAGGGGGCTATGGCTACACCTTC. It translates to CASSIDEGTGGYGYTF.

CDR3 in DNA: TGTGCCTGGAGCCCACTAAGGGGATATGGCTACACCTTC. Protein: CAWSPLRGYGYTF. The chain employs TRBV30 and TRBJ1-2; D possibly corresponds to TRBD1 (5 bases). V shed 3 bases and J shed 5 bases, with 13 bases lying between them. The CDR3 extends over 13 amino acids. Germline CDR1 is GTSNPN and CDR2 is SVGIG (reference sequence).

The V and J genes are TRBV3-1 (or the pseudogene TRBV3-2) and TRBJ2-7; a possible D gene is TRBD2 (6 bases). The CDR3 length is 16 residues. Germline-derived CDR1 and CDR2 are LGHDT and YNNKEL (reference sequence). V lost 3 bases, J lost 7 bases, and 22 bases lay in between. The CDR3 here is CASSHGRGTFLVEQYF. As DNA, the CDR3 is TGTGCCAGCAGCCATGGTCGGGGGACCTTTCTTGTGGAGCAGTACTTC.

The CDR3 loop reads CASSPGHGNTEAFF. CDR3 nucleotide sequence: TGCGCCAGCAGCCCTGGACATGGAAACACTGAAGCTTTCTTT. The V and J genes are TRBV5-1 and TRBJ1-1, with D tentatively TRBD1 (5 bases). There are 14 residues in the CDR3. V lost 4 bases to trimming and J lost 2 bases, with 12 bases between them. In germline, CDR1 is SGHRS, CDR2 YFSETQ.

The CDR3 reads CASSLRGRSGNTIYF. The CDR3 DNA reads as TGTGCCAGCAGCTTAAGGGGGCGGTCCGGAAACACCATATATTTT. The chain uses TRBV5-8 and TRBJ1-3; TRBD1 matches 7 bases. The CDR3 consists of 15 residues. The V and J ends lost 2 bases and 4 bases, in that order; junction bases with no gene match: 6. The germline CDR1 and CDR2 sequences are SGHTS and YDEGEE. The full variable domain, completed using reference TRBV5-8 and TRBJ1-3, is EAGVTQSPTHLIKTRGQQATLRCSPISGHTSVYWYQQALGLGLQFLLWYDEGEERNRGNFPPRFSGRQFPNYSSELNVNALELEDSALYLCASSLRGRSGNTIYFGEGSWLTVV.

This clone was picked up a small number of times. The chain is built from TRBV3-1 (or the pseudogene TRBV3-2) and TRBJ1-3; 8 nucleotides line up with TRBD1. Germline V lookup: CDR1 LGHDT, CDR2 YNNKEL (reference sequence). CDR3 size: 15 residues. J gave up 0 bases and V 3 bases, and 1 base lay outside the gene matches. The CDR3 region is CASSQGTGSGNTIYF. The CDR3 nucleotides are TGTGCCAGCAGCCAGGGGACAGGCTCTGGAAACACCATATATTTT.

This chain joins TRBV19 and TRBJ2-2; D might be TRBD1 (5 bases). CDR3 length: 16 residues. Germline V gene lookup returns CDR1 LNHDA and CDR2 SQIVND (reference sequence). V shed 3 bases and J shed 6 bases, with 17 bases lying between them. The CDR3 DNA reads TGTGCCAGTAGTATTAACTCGTGGACAATTGCCGGGGAGCTGTTTTTT. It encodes CASSINSWTIAGELFF. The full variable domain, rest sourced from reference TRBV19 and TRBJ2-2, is DGGITQSPKYLFRKEGQNVTLSCEQNLNHDAMYWYRQDPGQGLRLIYYSQIVNDFQKGDIAEGYSVSREKKESFPLTVTSAQKNPTAFYLCASSINSWTIAGELFFGEGSRLTVL.

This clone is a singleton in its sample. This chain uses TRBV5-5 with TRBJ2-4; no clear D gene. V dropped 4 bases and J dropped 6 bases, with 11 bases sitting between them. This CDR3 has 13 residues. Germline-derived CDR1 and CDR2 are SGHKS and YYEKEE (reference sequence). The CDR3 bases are TGTGCCAGCAGCCCTCCCCTCGGAAACATTCAGTACTTC. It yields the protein CASSPPLGNIQYF.

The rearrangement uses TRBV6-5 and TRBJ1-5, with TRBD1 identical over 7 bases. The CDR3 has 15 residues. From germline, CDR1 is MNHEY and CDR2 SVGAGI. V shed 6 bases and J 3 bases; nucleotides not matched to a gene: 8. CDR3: CASRTQGENNQPQHF. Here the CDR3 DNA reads TGTGCCAGCAGAACCCAGGGGGAGAACAATCAGCCCCAGCATTTT.

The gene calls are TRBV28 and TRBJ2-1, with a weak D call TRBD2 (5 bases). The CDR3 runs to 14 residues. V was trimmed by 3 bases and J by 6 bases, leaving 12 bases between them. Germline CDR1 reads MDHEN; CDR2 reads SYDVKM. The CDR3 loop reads CASSLAGTLNEQFF. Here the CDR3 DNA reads TGTGCCAGCAGTTTGGCGGGCACCCTCAATGAGCAGTTCTTC.

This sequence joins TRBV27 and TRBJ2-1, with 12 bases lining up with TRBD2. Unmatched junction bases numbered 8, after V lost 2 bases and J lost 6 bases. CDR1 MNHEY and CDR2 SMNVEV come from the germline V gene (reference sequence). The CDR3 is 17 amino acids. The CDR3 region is CASSLNLAGGWGNEQFF. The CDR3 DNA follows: TGTGCCAGCAGTTTAAATCTAGCGGGAGGGTGGGGCAATGAGCAGTTCTTC.

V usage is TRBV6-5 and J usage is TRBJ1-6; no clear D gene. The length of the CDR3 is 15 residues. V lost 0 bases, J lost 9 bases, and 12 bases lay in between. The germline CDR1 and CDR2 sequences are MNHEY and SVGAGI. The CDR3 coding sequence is TGTGCCAGCAGTTACTCGACAAGTGGTGGTTCACCCCTCCACTTT. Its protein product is CASSYSTSGGSPLHF.

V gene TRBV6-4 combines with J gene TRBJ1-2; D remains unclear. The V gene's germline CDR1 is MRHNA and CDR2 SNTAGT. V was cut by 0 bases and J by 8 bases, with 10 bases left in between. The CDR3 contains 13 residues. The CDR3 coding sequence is TGTGCCAGCAGTGACTCCTTTTCTTCCGGCTACACCTTC. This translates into CASSDSFSSGYTF.

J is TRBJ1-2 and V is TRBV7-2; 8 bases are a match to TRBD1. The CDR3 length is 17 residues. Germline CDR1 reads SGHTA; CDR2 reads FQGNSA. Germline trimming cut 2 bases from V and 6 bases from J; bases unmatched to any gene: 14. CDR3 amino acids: CASSLLGQGLGLHGYTF. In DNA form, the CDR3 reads TGTGCCAGCAGCTTACTCGGACAGGGTTTGGGCTTACATGGCTACACCTTC.

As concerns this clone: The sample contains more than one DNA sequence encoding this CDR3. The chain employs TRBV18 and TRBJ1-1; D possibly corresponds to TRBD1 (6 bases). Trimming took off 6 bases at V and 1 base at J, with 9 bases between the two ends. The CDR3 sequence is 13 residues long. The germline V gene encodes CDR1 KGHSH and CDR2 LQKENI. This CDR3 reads CASSPGQNTEAFF. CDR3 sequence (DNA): TGTGCCAGCTCGCCGGGACAGAACACTGAAGCTTTCTTT.

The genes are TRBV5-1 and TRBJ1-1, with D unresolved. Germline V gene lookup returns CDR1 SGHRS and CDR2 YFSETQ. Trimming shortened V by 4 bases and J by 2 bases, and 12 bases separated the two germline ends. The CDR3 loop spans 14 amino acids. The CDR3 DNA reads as TGCGCCAGCAGCCTGAGGGCGGGCAACACTGAAGCTTTCTTT. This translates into CASSLRAGNTEAFF. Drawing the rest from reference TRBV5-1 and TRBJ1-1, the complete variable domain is KAGVTQTPRYLIKTRGQQVTLSCSPISGHRSVSWYQQTPGQGLQFLFEYFSETQRNKGNFPGRFSGRQFSNSRSEMNVSTLELGDSALYLCASSLRAGNTEAFFGQGTRLTVV.

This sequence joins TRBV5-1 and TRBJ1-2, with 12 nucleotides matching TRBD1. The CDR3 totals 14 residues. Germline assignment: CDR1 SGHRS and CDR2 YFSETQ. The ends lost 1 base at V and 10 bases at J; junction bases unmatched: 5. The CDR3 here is CASSLPGTGGLYTF. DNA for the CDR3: TGCGCCAGCAGCTTGCCTGGGACAGGGGGCCTCTACACCTTC. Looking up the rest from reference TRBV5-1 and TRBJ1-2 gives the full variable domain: KAGVTQTPRYLIKTRGQQVTLSCSPISGHRSVSWYQQTPGQGLQFLFEYFSETQRNKGNFPGRFSGRQFSNSRSEMNVSTLELGDSALYLCASSLPGTGGLYTFGSGTRLTVV.

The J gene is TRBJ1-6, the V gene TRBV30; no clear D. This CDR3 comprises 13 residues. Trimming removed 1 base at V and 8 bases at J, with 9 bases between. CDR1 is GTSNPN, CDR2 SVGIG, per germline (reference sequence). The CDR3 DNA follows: TGTGCCTGGAGTGAATGGAGGGATTCACCCCTCCACTTT. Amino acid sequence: CAWSEWRDSPLHF.

CDR3 loop: CASSLQDSYNEQFF. CDR3 DNA: TGTGCCAGCAGTTTACAGGACTCGTACAATGAGCAGTTCTTC. This sequence joins TRBV27 and TRBJ2-1; D might be TRBD2 (5 bases). From germline, CDR1 is MNHEY and CDR2 SMNVEV (reference sequence). The CDR3 is 14 residues long. Between the trimmed V and J ends, which lost 2 bases and 4 bases, there was a span of 9 bases.

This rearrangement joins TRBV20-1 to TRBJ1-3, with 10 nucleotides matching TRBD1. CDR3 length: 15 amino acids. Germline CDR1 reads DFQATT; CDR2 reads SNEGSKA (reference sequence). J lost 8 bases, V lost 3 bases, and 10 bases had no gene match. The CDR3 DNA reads TGCAGTGCTAGTGTCCCGGGACAGGGGTCGGACACCATATATTTT. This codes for CSASVPGQGSDTIYF.

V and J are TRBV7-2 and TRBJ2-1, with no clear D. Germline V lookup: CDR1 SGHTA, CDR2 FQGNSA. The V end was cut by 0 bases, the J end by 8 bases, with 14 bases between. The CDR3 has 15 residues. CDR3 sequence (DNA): TGTGCCAGCAGCTTAGCGCGTACCTACTTCGATGAGCAGTTCTTC. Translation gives CASSLARTYFDEQFF.

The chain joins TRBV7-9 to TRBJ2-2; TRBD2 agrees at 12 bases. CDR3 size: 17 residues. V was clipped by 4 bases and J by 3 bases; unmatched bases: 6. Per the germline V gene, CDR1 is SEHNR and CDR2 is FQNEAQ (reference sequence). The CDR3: CASSSKLAGGDTGELFF. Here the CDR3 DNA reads TGTGCCAGCAGCTCGAAACTAGCGGGAGGTGACACCGGGGAGCTGTTTTTT.

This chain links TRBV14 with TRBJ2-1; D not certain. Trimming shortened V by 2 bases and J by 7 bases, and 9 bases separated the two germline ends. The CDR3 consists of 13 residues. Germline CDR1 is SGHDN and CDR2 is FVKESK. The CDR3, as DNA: TGTGCCAGCAGCCAACTTTCCCGGAATGAGCAGTTCTTC. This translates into CASSQLSRNEQFF.

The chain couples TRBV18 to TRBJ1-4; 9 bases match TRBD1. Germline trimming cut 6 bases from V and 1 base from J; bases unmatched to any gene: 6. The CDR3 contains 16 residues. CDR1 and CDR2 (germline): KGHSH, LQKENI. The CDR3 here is CASSPGTGLTNEKLFF. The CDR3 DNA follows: TGTGCCAGCTCTCCCGGGACAGGGTTAACTAATGAAAAACTGTTTTTT.

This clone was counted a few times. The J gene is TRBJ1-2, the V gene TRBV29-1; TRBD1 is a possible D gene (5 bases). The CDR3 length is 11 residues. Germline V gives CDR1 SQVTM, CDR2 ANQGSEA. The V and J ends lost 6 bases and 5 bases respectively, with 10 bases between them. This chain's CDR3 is CSVQGGYGYTF. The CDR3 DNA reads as TGCAGCGTCCAGGGAGGGTATGGCTACACCTTC.